This record concerns one TCR beta chain sequence. This sample is drawn from a study of blood T cell repertoires in COVID-19. Study overall: Some COVID-19 samples were acute and others convalescent; all came from the United States, Italy and Spain. PBMCs, B-cell-depleted T cells, or T cells were the source of the cDNA or gDNA that made up the material.

Germline CDR1 reads SGHAT; CDR2 reads FQNNGV. This CDR3 is 15 amino acids long. With 5 bases removed from V and 0 bases from J, the gap between germline ends came to 8 bases. Patients of the Seattle cohort, enrolled during active infection, were followed longitudinally. Here immunoSEQ multiplex PCR was the method, and the copy in TCRdb shows in-frame clones only, minus some. The table lists about 390,000 clones, around 87% of them singletons. The rearrangement uses TRBV11-2 and TRBJ2-6; D perhaps matches TRBD2 (5 bases). The sample consisted of peripheral blood. The source is a woman aged 60-75 years with COVID-19, enrolled during active disease. The CDR3 DNA reads TGTGCCAGCAGCCCAGAGGGCTCTGGGGCCAACGTCCTGACTTTC. Protein sequence: CASSPEGSGANVLTF.